A selection of T cell receptor beta chains follows, all from one sample in a study of technical replicates of blood from a handful of donors. TCRdb keeps only in-frame clones here, not all; method: immunoSEQ multiplex PCR. The table shows under 80,000 clones, with roughly 94% occurring only once. Input material: T cells isolated from PBMCs. Receptors originate from a human donor in good health. Each CDR3 is given with its conserved first and last residue. A D gene is named only where the DNA matches it firmly. A clone size is listed for some rows: how often the clone was seen (once, few, many), or a class if it is expanded.

V gene	J gene	clone size	D gene	CDR3 DNA	CDR3 protein
TRBV9	TRBJ1-5	once	NA	TGTGCCAGCAGCGTAGGGGCTAGCAATCAGCCCCAGCATTTT	CASSVGASNQPQHF
TRBV4-1	TRBJ2-3	NA	TRBD1	TGCGCCAGCAGCTCCCAACTACAGGGGTTATCCACAGATACGCAGTATTTT	CASSSQLQGLSTDTQYF
TRBV7-9	TRBJ2-5	NA	NA	TGTGCCAGCAGCTTAATACAAGAGACCCAGTACTTC	CASSLIQETQYF
TRBV4-1	TRBJ1-1	NA	NA	TGCGCCAGCAGCCAAGATCCCCCAGGGGACACTGAAGCTTTCTTT	CASSQDPPGDTEAFF
TRBV19	TRBJ1-2	NA	NA	TGTGCCAGTAGTATAGATCCTGGCAGGCTCCCGGGGTACACCTTC	CASSIDPGRLPGYTF
TRBV5-1	TRBJ2-4	NA	NA	TGCGCCAGCAGCTCCACCTGGAGAGCCAAAAACATTCAGTACTTC	CASSSTWRAKNIQYF
TRBV4-1	TRBJ1-4	NA	NA	TGCGCCAGCAGCCAACCCAAGGGAGCAACTAATGAAAAACTGTTTTTT	CASSQPKGATNEKLFF
TRBV2	TRBJ2-7	NA	NA	TGTGCCAGCAGTGCGGAGAGCTACGAGCAGTACTTC	CASSAESYEQYF
TRBV9	TRBJ2-5	NA	TRBD1	TGTGCCAGCAGCACCCGACCGGGACAGAATGGGGAGACCCAGTACTTC	CASSTRPGQNGETQYF
TRBV2	TRBJ2-2	NA	NA	TGTGCCAGCACGTTGCAGGGAGGGAACACCGGGGAGCTGTTTTTT	CASTLQGGNTGELFF
TRBV27	TRBJ2-1	NA	NA	TGTGCCAGCAGTTTCGCTAGTACCCAGTTCTTC	CASSFASTQFF
TRBV4-1	TRBJ2-2	NA	TRBD1	TGCGCCAGCAGCCAAGATAACAGGGGCGGATACACCGGGGAGCTGTTTTTT	CASSQDNRGGYTGELFF
TRBV5-4	TRBJ1-2	NA	NA	TGTGCCAGCAGTTCTACGACGCAGGGCCGCTATGGCTACACCTTC	CASSSTTQGRYGYTF
TRBV27	TRBJ2-7	NA	NA	TGTGCCAGCAACGACCTGACAGGGAGGTCCTACGAGCAGTACTTC	CASNDLTGRSYEQYF
TRBV10-3	TRBJ1-5	NA	NA	TGTGCCATCAGTGCCCGAGTGGAGGGGCCCCAGCATTTT	CAISARVEGPQHF
TRBV7-6	TRBJ1-1	NA	NA	TGTGCCAGCAGCTTAGACGGCACTGAAGCTTTCTTT	CASSLDGTEAFF
TRBV29-1	TRBJ1-2	NA	TRBD1	TGCAGCGTAACCTTTAGACAGGGAGGTGGCTACACCTTC	CSVTFRQGGGYTF
TRBV7-9	TRBJ2-7	NA	TRBD2	TGTGCCAGCAGCGGCCGGACTAGCGGCAACTACGAGCAGTACTTC	CASSGRTSGNYEQYF
TRBV4-2	TRBJ1-4	NA	TRBD1	TGTGCCAGCACGAGCAAGGGACAGGTGGGCGAAAAACTGTTTTTT	CASTSKGQVGEKLFF
TRBV27	TRBJ2-2	NA	TRBD2	TGTGCCACCAAAGCGGGAGGCTACACCGGGGAGCTGTTTTTT	CATKAGGYTGELFF
TRBV28	TRBJ2-1	NA	NA	TGTGCCAGCAGCTCCTCCACAGTCTTGAACTACAATGAGCAGTTCTTC	CASSSSTVLNYNEQFF
TRBV28	TRBJ1-1	few	NA	TGTGCCAGCAGTTTAAATCTGGAGAGACGTGAAGCTTTCTTT	CASSLNLERREAFF
TRBV5-4	TRBJ2-5	NA	NA	TGTGCCAGCAGCGCACAGGGAGTGGCGGAGACCCAGTACTTC	CASSAQGVAETQYF
TRBV28	TRBJ2-2	NA	TRBD2	TGTGCCAGCAGTTCTACAGCAGGACTAGCGGGGTCCCCCGGGGAGCTGTTTTTT	CASSSTAGLAGSPGELFF
TRBV6-1	TRBJ2-4	NA	TRBD2	TGTGCCAGCAGTGAGCGGCTAGCGGGAGATGCGGCCAAAAACATTCAGTACTTC	CASSERLAGDAAKNIQYF
TRBV27	TRBJ2-7	NA	TRBD1	TGTGCCAGCAGTTTAAGGGACAGGCAAGAACAGTACTTC	CASSLRDRQEQYF
TRBV27	TRBJ2-7	once	NA	TGTGCCAGCAGCAGTCTAGCATTATCCAACGAGCAGTACTTC	CASSSLALSNEQYF
TRBV4-1	TRBJ1-5	NA	NA	TGCGCCAGCAGCCACTTACTGGCAGGCCTTTATAGCAATCAGCCCCAGCATTTT	CASSHLLAGLYSNQPQHF
TRBV9	TRBJ2-7	NA	TRBD2	TGTGCCAGCAGCGTATCCGGCGGGGGTTCCTACGAGCAGTACTTC	CASSVSGGGSYEQYF
TRBV18	TRBJ2-1	once	TRBD1	TGTGCCAGCTCACCACTTTCACCCGGGACAGACATTTTAAATGAGCAGTTCTTC	CASSPLSPGTDILNEQFF
TRBV6-1	TRBJ2-1	NA	NA	TGTGCCAGCAGCTGGACTGGATACAATGAGCAGTTCTTC	CASSWTGYNEQFF
TRBV27	TRBJ2-5	NA	TRBD1	TGTGCCAGCAGTTCTCTCCAAGCGTACAGGGGTGGGGAGACCCAGTACTTC	CASSSLQAYRGGETQYF
TRBV6-1	TRBJ2-7	NA	NA	TGTGCCAGCAGTGAGTACTACGAGCAGTACTTC	CASSEYYEQYF
TRBV30	TRBJ2-7	NA	NA	TGTGCCTGGAGTGTACGCAGCTACGAGCAGTACTTC	CAWSVRSYEQYF
TRBV2	TRBJ1-5	NA	TRBD1	TGTGCCAGCAGGGGCGGGACAGTTAATCAGCCCCAGCATTTT	CASRGGTVNQPQHF
TRBV11-2	TRBJ2-3	NA	NA	TGTGCCAGCAGTCTACGGCGGTACGATACGCAGTATTTT	CASSLRRYDTQYF
TRBV27	TRBJ2-7	NA	TRBD1	TGTGCCAGCAGTTCACGGACAGGGGCTCGGATCTGGCAGTACTTC	CASSSRTGARIWQYF
TRBV28	TRBJ2-7	NA	NA	TGTGCCAGCAGTCGGACATCGAGGGAGCAGTACTTC	CASSRTSREQYF
TRBV2	TRBJ1-2	NA	TRBD1	TGTGCCAGCAGTTCTCAGGGACAGTGGATATATGGCTACACCTTC	CASSSQGQWIYGYTF
TRBV4-2	TRBJ2-7	NA	TRBD2	TGTGCCAGCAGCCAAGGACTGACTAGCGGGAGTACGTACGAGCAGTACTTC	CASSQGLTSGSTYEQYF
TRBV27	TRBJ2-5	NA	NA	TGTGCCAGCAGTCCTCCCCCGAGATTCTCGCTTGGTAAAGAGACCCAGTACTTC	CASSPPPRFSLGKETQYF
TRBV5-4	TRBJ2-2	NA	NA	TGTGCCAGCAGCTTGGAGGGGGGGGAGCTGTTTTTT	CASSLEGGELFF
TRBV4-1	TRBJ1-2	NA	NA	TGCGCCAGCAGCCAAGAGCTAAAAAGCATAAACTATGGCTACACCTTC	CASSQELKSINYGYTF
TRBV5-1	TRBJ2-7	once	TRBD2	TGCGCCAGCAGCTTGGTAGGAGGACTAGCGGACTACGAGCAGTACTTC	CASSLVGGLADYEQYF
TRBV29-1	TRBJ1-1	NA	NA	TGCAGCGTCTGGCAGGCTGAAGCTTTCTTT	CSVWQAEAFF
TRBV29-1	TRBJ1-4	NA	NA	TGCAGCGTTTCTCCAACTAATGAAAAACTGTTTTTT	CSVSPTNEKLFF
TRBV10-2	TRBJ1-1	NA	NA	TGCGCCAGCAGTGAGGGGGTCGAGGGCACTGAAGCTTTCTTT	CASSEGVEGTEAFF
TRBV28	TRBJ2-1	NA	TRBD2	TGTGCCAGCAGTTTAACTAGCGGGAGGGCCAGTAGTAATGAGCAGTTCTTC	CASSLTSGRASSNEQFF
TRBV5-1	TRBJ2-1	few	NA	TGCGCCAGCAGGTATAGCGTTGAGCAGTTCTTC	CASRYSVEQFF
TRBV6-5	TRBJ1-2	NA	NA	TGTGCCAGCAGTCTGCAGGGACTCTATGGCTACACCTTC	CASSLQGLYGYTF
TRBV27	TRBJ1-6	NA	TRBD1	TGTGCCAGCAGTCGACAGGGCCTAAATTCACCCCTCCACTTT	CASSRQGLNSPLHF
TRBV7-8	TRBJ2-7	NA	TRBD2	TGTGCCAGCAGCTTAACCGGTTTCGGGGGACTAGCGGGAGTTGTCCCCTACGAGCAGTACTTC	CASSLTGFGGLAGVVPYEQYF
TRBV21-1	TRBJ2-7	once	NA	TGTGCCAGCAGCAAATACGCGTCGGCCTACGAGCAGTACTTC	CASSKYASAYEQYF
TRBV9	TRBJ1-2	NA	NA	TGTGCCAGCAGCGTAGTATCAGGCTATGGCTACACCTTC	CASSVVSGYGYTF